The entry below describes one TCR beta chain. The CDR3 is 15 residues long. The V gene lost 3 bases and the J gene lost 0 bases, with 6 bases spanning the gap. The germline V gene has CDR1 MNHEY and CDR2 SMNVEV (reference sequence). The data derive from a study of blood T cell repertoires in COVID-19. Looking at the study overall: From T cells, B-cell-depleted T cells, or PBMCs came the material, which was cDNA or gDNA.

Methods used by the authors: Amplification of reference gene primers provided the estimated nucleated cell counts. Only in-frame clones appear in the TCRdb table, and some are missing; sequencing was by immunoSEQ multiplex PCR. From that table come the V and J calls and clone size; the DNA was used to work out D and trimming. The sample lists about 310,000 clones, about 90% occurring once. This chain connects TRBV27 to TRBJ2-6; TRBD2 might be the D (6 bases). Sequencing was done on a sample of peripheral blood. This clonotype was sampled from a woman between 40 and 50 years old with COVID-19, enrolled during active disease. CDR3 residues: CASSFGSSGANVLTF. The DNA of the CDR3 is TGTGCCAGCAGTTTCGGGAGCTCTGGGGCCAACGTCCTGACTTTC.